Following are 31 T cell receptor beta chains from one sample sequenced in a study of cytomegalovirus exposure and HLA in healthy donors. 13 Jbeta primers and 60 Vbeta primers were used for the PCR. Generated by immunoSEQ multiplex PCR, the TCRdb table keeps only in-frame clones and is missing some. The sample consists of about 160,000 clones, 60% to 85% of them appearing once. The sequencing sample was made of PBMCs. These receptors originate from a woman aged 45 to 65 in good health and CMV-seropositive.

CDR3 in amino acids: CAWRGRGGLNTEAFF. Here the CDR3 DNA reads TGTGCCTGGAGGGGAAGAGGGGGACTGAACACTGAAGCTTTCTTT. The rearrangement uses TRBV30 and TRBJ1-1; maybe TRBD1 (6 bases). This CDR3 contains 15 residues. The germline V and J ends were trimmed by 3 bases and 0 bases, with 14 bases remaining between them. The germline V gene has CDR1 GTSNPN and CDR2 SVGIG (reference sequence).

This chain uses TRBV9 with TRBJ2-1; 7 bases fit TRBD2. V lost 3 bases and J lost 5; bases outside the gene matches: 5. Germline CDR1 reads SGDLS; CDR2 reads YYNGEE. This CDR3 is built from 14 residues. The CDR3 bases are TGTGCCAGCAGCGCGGGGACTACAGACAATGAGCAGTTCTTC. Translated: CASSAGTTDNEQFF. Together with reference TRBV9 and TRBJ2-1, the CDR3 gives the full variable domain: DSGVTQTPKHLITATGQRVTLRCSPRSGDLSVYWYQQSLDQGLQFLIQYYNGEERAKGNILERFSAQQFPDLHSELNLSSLELGDSALYFCASSAGTTDNEQFFGPGTRLTVL.

This chain joins TRBV30 and TRBJ1-2, with D perhaps matching TRBD1 (6 bases). The CDR3 spans 16 residues. The germline V gene has CDR1 GTSNPN and CDR2 SVGIG (reference sequence). V was trimmed by 0 bases and J by 8 bases, leaving 22 bases between them. The CDR3 DNA follows: TGTGCCTGGAGTGTACTCTTCGGCAGGGGCGTAGGAGGCTACACCTTC. It specifies CAWSVLFGRGVGGYTF.

V usage is TRBV11-2 and J usage is TRBJ1-2; TRBD1 matches 9 bases. Germline-derived CDR1 and CDR2 are SGHAT and FQNNGV. J gave up 7 bases and V 5 bases, and 8 bases lay outside the gene matches. There are 14 residues in the CDR3. In DNA, the CDR3 is TGTGCCAGCAGCCCCTCGACAGGGGGTAGTGGCTACACCTTC. Its translation is CASSPSTGGSGYTF.

The gene calls are TRBV11-3 and TRBJ2-1; 9 positions agree with TRBD1. Germline-derived CDR1 and CDR2 are SGHNT and YENEEA. This CDR3 region has 15 residues. The V and J ends lost 3 bases and 4 bases, in that order; junction bases with no gene match: 4. CDR3 DNA: TGTGCCAGCAGCTTCGGACAGGGGACGTACAATGAGCAGTTCTTC. Its protein product is CASSFGQGTYNEQFF.

The V and J genes are TRBV5-1 and TRBJ2-3; possibly TRBD2 for D (6 bases). The CDR3 covers 19 residues. Looked up from germline, CDR1 is SGHRS and CDR2 is YFSETQ. The V end was cut by 1 base, the J end by 3 bases, with 24 bases between. The CDR3 nucleotides are TGCGCCAGCAGCTTGTGGATATCGACCGGGAGAGGGGTTACAGATACGCAGTATTTT. It encodes CASSLWISTGRGVTDTQYF. Looking up the rest from reference TRBV5-1 and TRBJ2-3 gives the full variable domain: KAGVTQTPRYLIKTRGQQVTLSCSPISGHRSVSWYQQTPGQGLQFLFEYFSETQRNKGNFPGRFSGRQFSNSRSEMNVSTLELGDSALYLCASSLWISTGRGVTDTQYFGPGTRLTVL.

V and J are TRBV7-9 and TRBJ2-3; 8 bases are shared with TRBD2. V lost 5 bases, J lost 1 base, and 5 bases stayed unmatched. The CDR3 spans 15 residues. From germline, CDR1 is SEHNR and CDR2 FQNEAQ (reference sequence). The CDR3 DNA is TGTGCCAGCAGCCCAGCGGGGGCCGGCACAGATACGCAGTATTTT. Protein product: CASSPAGAGTDTQYF.

The V gene is TRBV2, the J gene TRBJ2-7, with TRBD1 as a possible D gene (6 bases). CDR3 length equals 13 residues. The ends were cut back, 4 bases at V and 7 bases at J, with 14 bases in the middle. Germline CDR1 SNHLY, CDR2 FYNNEI. The CDR3 DNA reads as TGTGCCAGCAGTGCCCGACAGGAAACAGAGCAGTACTTC. Its protein is CASSARQETEQYF. Filled out from reference TRBV2 and TRBJ2-7, the complete variable domain reads EPEVTQTPSHQVTQMGQEVILRCVPISNHLYFYWYRQILGQKVEFLVSFYNNEISEKSEIFDDQFSVERPDGSNFTLKIRSTKLEDSAMYFCASSARQETEQYFGPGTRLTVT.

CDR3 DNA sequence: TGTGCCAGTAGTCCCCGGACAGGGGGGGGACAAGGCAATCAGCCCCAGCATTTT. The encoded protein is CASSPRTGGGQGNQPQHF. V usage is TRBV19 and J usage is TRBJ1-5; 10 bases line up with TRBD1. Germline CDR1 reads LNHDA; CDR2 reads SQIVND (reference sequence). With V trimmed by 5 bases and J by 2 bases, 12 bases remained unmatched. The CDR3 covers 18 residues.

The rearrangement uses TRBV9 and TRBJ2-1; D gene unclear. Germline lookup yields CDR1 SGDLS and CDR2 YYNGEE. The CDR3 spans 15 residues. V dropped 2 bases and J dropped 4 bases, with 13 bases sitting between them. For the CDR3, the DNA is TGTGCCAGCAGCGTGGCCGGGTCCATATACAATGAGCAGTTCTTC. This sequence encodes CASSVAGSIYNEQFF. The full variable domain, completed using reference TRBV9 and TRBJ2-1, is DSGVTQTPKHLITATGQRVTLRCSPRSGDLSVYWYQQSLDQGLQFLIQYYNGEERAKGNILERFSAQQFPDLHSELNLSSLELGDSALYFCASSVAGSIYNEQFFGPGTRLTVL.

The rearrangement links TRBV27 to TRBJ2-3; 10 nucleotides align to TRBD2. With 5 bases clipped from V and 2 bases from J, the junction kept 7 bases outside the gene matches. CDR3 length: 16 residues. From germline, CDR1 is MNHEY and CDR2 SMNVEV (reference sequence). CDR3 nucleotides: TGTGCCAGCAGTCTCTCAGCGGGGGGGTACACAGATACGCAGTATTTT. It codes for CASSLSAGGYTDTQYF.

V is TRBV19 and J is TRBJ1-2, with TRBD1 matching over 8 bases. V was clipped by 4 bases and J by 0 bases; unmatched bases: 4. CDR1 and CDR2 (germline): LNHDA, SQIVND (reference sequence). The CDR3 contains 15 residues. The CDR3: CASSTGQGANYGYTF. The CDR3 nucleotides read TGTGCCAGTAGTACCGGACAGGGAGCTAACTATGGCTACACCTTC.

This chain connects TRBV5-4 to TRBJ1-4, with a possible D match to TRBD1 (6 bases). V lost 4 bases and J 3 bases, leaving 13 bases between the germline ends. Germline CDR1 SGHNT, CDR2 YYREEE (reference sequence). This CDR3 is 15 amino acids long. For the CDR3, the DNA is TGTGCCAGCAGCGAGGGGGGGCCGGCTAATGAAAAACTGTTTTTT. This sequence encodes CASSEGGPANEKLFF.

This clone occurred a few times. V usage is TRBV7-9 and J usage is TRBJ2-7; D gene ambiguous. In germline, CDR1 is SEHNR, CDR2 FQNEAQ (reference sequence). CDR3 size: 13 residues. The V gene lost 2 bases and the J gene lost 2 bases, with 7 bases spanning the gap. In DNA form, the CDR3 reads TGTGCCAGCAGCTTAAGCGCCGCCTACGAGCAGTACTTC. The encoded protein is CASSLSAAYEQYF.

This chain links TRBV5-4 with TRBJ1-1; TRBD1 is a possible D gene (6 bases). The length of the CDR3 is 13 residues. Germline CDR1 and CDR2: SGHNT and YYREEE (reference sequence). Trimming cost V 1 base and J 7 bases, with 11 bases left between them. The CDR3 DNA reads as TGTGCCAGCAGCTTGCGGGGGGCTCGTGAAGCTTTCTTT. It encodes CASSLRGAREAFF.

The rearrangement joins TRBV7-2 to TRBJ2-3; possibly TRBD2 for D (6 bases). Germline CDR1 is SGHTA and CDR2 is FQGNSA. The CDR3 consists of 12 residues. V was shortened by 3 bases and J by 6 bases, with 7 bases between the two germline ends. The CDR3 loop reads CASSFLADTQYF. The CDR3 DNA is TGTGCCAGCAGCTTTCTAGCGGATACGCAGTATTTT.

The rearrangement links TRBV11-2 to TRBJ2-5; 8 nucleotides agree with TRBD1. This CDR3 is built from 16 residues. V trimming: 4 bases; J trimming: 2 bases; junction bases outside the gene matches: 9. Germline CDR1 SGHAT, CDR2 FQNNGV. This CDR3 reads CASSSRGQATQETQYF. In nucleotides, the CDR3 is TGTGCCAGCAGCTCAAGGGGACAGGCTACACAAGAGACCCAGTACTTC.

The chain recombines TRBV27 with TRBJ2-1, with D unresolved. The CDR3 extends over 15 amino acids. V lost 2 bases to trimming and J lost 6 bases, with 14 bases between them. Germline CDR1 and CDR2: MNHEY and SMNVEV (reference sequence). The CDR3, as DNA: TGTGCCAGCAGTTTAGAGGTTACTTCTTTCAATGAGCAGTTCTTC. Translating it yields CASSLEVTSFNEQFF.

The rearrangement links TRBV9 to TRBJ1-6; D gene ambiguous. The germline V and J ends were trimmed by 7 bases and 8 bases, with 13 bases remaining between them. The CDR3 sequence is 13 residues long. The germline CDR1 and CDR2 sequences are SGDLS and YYNGEE. The CDR3 protein is CASSERVDSPLHF. The CDR3 bases are TGTGCCAGCTCAGAGAGGGTGGATTCACCCCTCCACTTT.

V gene TRBV7-2 combines with J gene TRBJ2-7; D is perhaps TRBD1 (6 bases). The CDR3 length is 15 residues. Between the trimmed V and J ends, which lost 0 bases and 4 bases, there was a span of 13 bases. The germline V gene encodes CDR1 SGHTA and CDR2 FQGNSA. Here the CDR3 reads CASSLATGLGYEQYF. The CDR3 bases are TGTGCCAGCAGCTTAGCGACAGGTCTTGGGTACGAGCAGTACTTC.

V is TRBV14 and J is TRBJ2-4, with 8 bases identical to TRBD1. From germline, CDR1 is SGHDN and CDR2 FVKESK. Trimming took 0 bases from V and 2 from J; bases not matched to a gene: 3. The CDR3 has 16 residues. CDR3 amino acids: CASSQDTGGTKNIQYF. The CDR3 nucleotides read TGTGCCAGCAGCCAAGATACAGGGGGAACCAAAAACATTCAGTACTTC.

A remark on this clone: One junction end disagrees with the germline gene, perhaps due to a read error. J is TRBJ2-6 and V is TRBV2; no firm D call. CDR3 length: 15 residues. Germline V gene lookup returns CDR1 SNHLY and CDR2 FYNNEI. The CDR3 nucleotides read TGTGCCAGCACCTCGCAAGTTCCAATCGCCAACGGCCTGACTTTC. This translates into CASTSQVPIANGLTF. Full variable domain (remainder filled in from reference TRBV2 and TRBJ2-6): EPEVTQTPSHQVTQMGQEVILRCVPISNHLYFYWYRQILGQKVEFLVSFYNNEISEKSEIFDDQFSVERPDGSNFTLKIRSTKLEDSAMYFCASTSQVPIANGLTFGAGSRLTVL.

The chain carries TRBV7-9 and TRBJ2-4, with TRBD2 identical over 9 bases. The germline CDR1 and CDR2 sequences are SEHNR and FQNEAQ (reference sequence). V lost 1 base and J lost 4; bases outside the gene matches: 2. The CDR3 is made up of 15 amino acids. The CDR3 is CASSLVTSGKNIQYF. For the CDR3, the DNA is TGTGCCAGCAGCTTAGTGACTAGCGGAAAAAACATTCAGTACTTC.

This chain links TRBV7-9 with TRBJ1-2; 10 nucleotides line up with TRBD1. J gave up 4 bases and V 4 bases, and 15 bases lay outside the gene matches. Germline V gene sequence: CDR1 SEHNR, CDR2 FQNEAQ (reference sequence). The CDR3 extends over 18 amino acids. The CDR3 here is CASSWGGLTGGQGYGYTF. The CDR3 nucleotides read TGTGCCAGCAGCTGGGGGGGGCTGACAGGGGGCCAGGGCTATGGCTACACCTTC.

The chain combines TRBV30 with TRBJ1-1; 7 bases line up with TRBD1. There are 15 residues in the CDR3. Trimming at V came to 3 bases and at J to 5 bases, leaving 12 bases not matched to a gene. Germline V CDR1 and CDR2: GTSNPN, SVGIG (reference sequence). The CDR3: CAWSQHRGGRTEAFF. DNA of the CDR3: TGTGCCTGGAGCCAACACAGGGGCGGTAGGACTGAAGCTTTCTTT. Filled out from reference TRBV30 and TRBJ1-1, the complete variable domain reads SQTIHQWPATLVQPVGSPLSLECTVEGTSNPNLYWYRQAAGRGLQLLFYSVGIGQISSEVPQNLSASRPQDRQFILSSKKLLLSDSGFYLCAWSQHRGGRTEAFFGQGTRLTVV.

This clone occurred once. V and J are TRBV23-1 and TRBJ1-2, with D uncertain. TRBV23-1 is recorded as an ORF, its role being uncertain. V lost 7 bases and J 0 bases, leaving 24 bases between the germline ends. The CDR3 consists of 18 residues. In DNA, the CDR3 is TGCGCCAGCACGAGACCCGTGTCCACCGGGATCACTAACTATGGCTACACCTTC. Translation: CASTRPVSTGITNYGYTF.

The rearrangement links TRBV7-2 to TRBJ1-3; 7 nucleotides align to TRBD1. The CDR3 covers 19 residues. Germline CDR1 SGHTA, CDR2 FQGNSA. V gave up 5 bases and J gave up 0 bases; unmatched junction bases: 16. Here the CDR3 reads CASSTARSWTGSSGNTIYF. CDR3 in DNA: TGTGCCAGCAGCACGGCTAGAAGCTGGACAGGATCCTCTGGAAACACCATATATTTT.

To note about this clone: Different DNA sequences within this sample yield the same CDR3. The V and J genes are TRBV5-4 and TRBJ2-7, with D tentatively TRBD1 (6 bases). Trimming removed 2 bases at V and 6 bases at J, with 6 bases between. CDR1 SGHNT and CDR2 YYREEE come from the germline V gene (reference sequence). This CDR3 region has 11 residues. The CDR3 is CASSFRGEQYF. DNA for the CDR3: TGTGCCAGCAGCTTCAGGGGCGAGCAGTACTTC.

This CDR3 is CASSFRTSGGPQETQYF. CDR3 sequence (DNA): TGTGCCAGCAGCTTTCGGACTAGCGGGGGCCCACAAGAGACCCAGTACTTC. The chain is built from TRBV7-6 and TRBJ2-5; 13 nucleotides agree with TRBD2. Germline loops: CDR1 SGHVS, CDR2 FNYEAQ. J was trimmed by 2 bases and V by 3 bases; bases with no gene match: 6. The CDR3 is made up of 17 amino acids.

The J gene is TRBJ2-1, the V gene TRBV7-8; 9 positions agree with TRBD2. V shed 3 bases, J shed 1 base, and the junction held 13 bases outside the gene matches. The CDR3 has 19 residues. Germline CDR1 SGHVS, CDR2 FQNEAQ. This chain's CDR3 is CASSLILAGEAGSYNEQFF. The CDR3 bases are TGTGCCAGCAGCTTGATCTTAGCGGGAGAGGCTGGGTCCTACAATGAGCAGTTCTTC.

The J gene is TRBJ2-1, the V gene TRBV18; 7 positions match TRBD1. Unmatched junction bases numbered 9, after V lost 4 bases and J lost 6 bases. CDR1 is KGHSH, CDR2 LQKENI, per germline. CDR3 size: 15 residues. The CDR3 loop reads CASSHGQESPNEQFF. For the CDR3, the DNA is TGTGCCAGCTCACATGGACAGGAAAGTCCCAATGAGCAGTTCTTC.